Presented here are 27 T cell receptor beta chains from one specimen sequenced in a study of T-cell memory formation after mild COVID-19. Using its own MiXCR run on the 5' RACE reads, TCRdb lists one record per CDR3 protein. The repertoire holds approximately 390,000 distinct CDR3 sequences, with 16% as singletons. The specimen was PBMCs or a T cell subset sorted from them (not recorded which). The origin of the receptors is a man aged 18 to 29 who had mild COVID-19 (a few samples of this study predate the infection). Cell type and time point are not known.

V is TRBV10-3 and J is TRBJ1-5; no clear D. Germline V CDR1 and CDR2: ENHRY, SYGVKD. Trimming cost V 6 bases and J 7 bases, with 16 bases left between them. This CDR3 has 14 amino acids. This CDR3 reads CAISPGQDEQPQHF. The CDR3 nucleotides read TGTGCCATCAGCCCTGGGCAGGACGAACAGCCCCAGCATTTT.

This clonotype was counted only a few times. V usage is TRBV20-1 and J usage is TRBJ2-2; D is perhaps TRBD2 (5 bases). V was trimmed by 3 bases and J by 4 bases, leaving 12 bases between them. The CDR3 totals 14 residues. CDR1 and CDR2 from the germline V gene are DFQATT and SNEGSKA (reference sequence). CDR3: CSARAGKITGELFF. The CDR3 DNA is TGCAGTGCTAGGGCCGGGAAAATCACCGGGGAGCTGTTTTTT.

This clonotype was seen more than once but under ten times. This chain links TRBV4-2 with TRBJ2-2; possibly TRBD1 or TRBD2 for D (5 bases each). Trimming pared 1 base from V and 3 bases from J, leaving 9 bases between. The length of the CDR3 is 15 residues. Germline CDR1 reads LGHNA; CDR2 reads YNFKEQ. Here the CDR3 reads CASSQGDLDTGELFF. The CDR3 DNA reads TGTGCCAGCAGCCAAGGGGACCTTGACACCGGGGAGCTGTTTTTT.

J is TRBJ1-1 and V is TRBV6-5; tentatively, D is TRBD1 (6 bases). The germline V gene has CDR1 MNHEY and CDR2 SVGAGI. The CDR3 totals 13 residues. V was trimmed by 8 bases and J by 6 bases, leaving 16 bases between them. CDR3 sequence: CASFLGGSAEAFF. CDR3 sequence (DNA): TGTGCCAGCTTTTTAGGGGGAAGCGCTGAAGCTTTCTTT.

At least ten counts were recorded for this clonotype. The V call is TRBV5-1, the J call TRBJ1-4, with D unresolved. This CDR3 has 15 amino acids. V shed 3 bases and J shed 8 bases, with 17 bases lying between them. Germline lookup yields CDR1 SGHRS and CDR2 YFSETQ. Here the CDR3 reads CASSSTGSEGEKLFF. Here the CDR3 DNA reads TGCGCCAGCAGCTCGACGGGCTCCGAAGGGGAAAAACTGTTTTTT.

This clonotype has a handful of counts. V usage is TRBV4-1 and J usage is TRBJ2-7, with 8 nucleotides matching TRBD2. V was clipped by 4 bases and J by 0 bases; unmatched bases: 5. Germline loops: CDR1 MGHRA, CDR2 YSYEKL. The CDR3 is made up of 15 amino acids. CDR3 nucleotides: TGCGCCAGCAGCCCGATAGCGGGGAGCTCCTACGAGCAGTACTTC. Amino acids: CASSPIAGSSYEQYF.

This clonotype has a count of ten or more. The chain links TRBV7-8 to TRBJ2-2; no clear D gene. V lost 8 bases to trimming and J lost 1 base, with 11 bases between them. The CDR3 runs 14 residues. Germline V gene sequence: CDR1 SGHVS, CDR2 FQNEAQ. DNA for the CDR3: TGTGCCAGCCAACGAAGCAAGAACACCGGGGAGCTGTTTTTT. This sequence encodes CASQRSKNTGELFF.

The genes are TRBV3-2 and TRBJ2-1; the table's D call, TRBD1, has no DNA check behind it. TRBV3-2 is a pseudogene segment. The CDR3 is 15 residues long. The CDR3 is CASSQRRGADNEQFF. The CDR3 DNA reads as TGTGCCAGCAGCCAAAGACGGGGGGCCGACAATGAGCAGTTCTTC.

The sample holds a few counts of this clonotype. J is TRBJ2-7 and V is TRBV6-2 or TRBV6-3; TRBD1 matches 9 bases. The germline V gene encodes CDR1 MNHEY and CDR2 SVGEGT. V shed 0 bases and J 4 bases; nucleotides not matched to a gene: 7. The CDR3 consists of 16 residues. CDR3 bases: TGTGCCAGCAGTTACTCGAAATGGGACAGGGTGTACGAGCAGTACTTC. This gives the protein CASSYSKWDRVYEQYF.

Only a few counts were recorded for this clonotype. This chain connects TRBV6-6 to TRBJ2-3, with D possibly TRBD2 on 6 matching bases. The germline CDR1 and CDR2 sequences are MNHNY and SVGAGI (reference sequence). The CDR3 covers 15 residues. V lost 4 bases to trimming and J lost 2 bases, with 13 bases between them. The CDR3 coding sequence is TGTGCCAGCAGTTCCCTCGGGGGAAACACAGATACGCAGTATTTT. It specifies CASSSLGGNTDTQYF.

In DNA form, the CDR3 reads TGCAGTGCTAGACGGAGATCGGGCGGCAACACCATATATTTT. Its translation: CSARRRSGGNTIYF. The chain employs TRBV20-1 and TRBJ1-3, with D hard to call. The germline V gene has CDR1 DFQATT and CDR2 SNEGSKA (reference sequence). The CDR3 spans 14 residues. V was cut by 2 bases and J by 7 bases, with 15 bases left in between.

The chain is built from TRBV10-3 and TRBJ2-7, with 7 positions matching TRBD1. The CDR3 consists of 12 residues. Germline CDR1 is ENHRY and CDR2 is SYGVKD. V was clipped by 11 bases and J by 0 bases; unmatched bases: 4. In DNA form, the CDR3 reads TGTGCCGCGCAGGGGGACTCCTACGAGCAGTACGTC. As protein: CAAQGDSYEQYV.

Only a few counts were recorded for this clonotype. This chain connects TRBV4-3 to TRBJ2-7, with 8 positions matching TRBD2. Trimming removed 4 bases from V and 0 bases from J; junction bases left unmatched: 20. This CDR3 spans 20 amino acids. Germline V CDR1 and CDR2: LGHNA, YSLEER. The CDR3, as DNA: TGCGCCAGCAGCCCCCTAGCGGGCGGGCGAGGGCCGGTCTCCTCCTACGAGCAGTACTTC. The encoded protein is CASSPLAGGRGPVSSYEQYF.

This clonotype has just a few counts. The V and J genes are TRBV7-2 and TRBJ2-1, with D possibly being TRBD1 (6 bases). Between the trimmed V and J ends, which lost 6 bases and 8 bases, there was a span of 14 bases. Germline CDR1 reads SGHTA; CDR2 reads FQGNSA. The CDR3 is 13 amino acids. The CDR3 is CASRRGQTDEQFF. The CDR3 region has the DNA TGTGCCAGCAGACGCGGACAGACGGATGAGCAGTTCTTC.

There are a few counts of this clonotype. This chain uses TRBV12-3 or TRBV12-4 with TRBJ1-5; D unclear. The V end lost 3 bases, the J end lost 4 bases, and 7 bases lay between the germline ends. The CDR3 has 13 amino acids. The CDR3 protein is CASSFRQNQPQHF. The CDR3 nucleotides are TGTGCCAGCAGTTTCCGGCAGAATCAGCCCCAGCATTTT.

The table lists this clonotype with a few counts. The chain couples TRBV6-6 to TRBJ2-3, with D possibly being TRBD1 or TRBD2 (5 bases each). CDR3 size: 16 residues. V was pared by 6 bases and J by 4 bases, with 20 bases between. Germline V gene lookup returns CDR1 MNHNY and CDR2 SVGAGI (reference sequence). CDR3 DNA: TGTGCCAGCAGCAAGGAAAGAGGGGTGAGCCCAGATACGCAGTATTTT. Its protein is CASSKERGVSPDTQYF.

This clonotype was observed a handful of times. V gene TRBV7-6 combines with J gene TRBJ2-3; TRBD1 might be the D (7 bases). With 1 base removed from V and 2 bases from J, the gap between germline ends came to 13 bases. The CDR3 has 16 amino acids. Germline CDR1 SGHVS, CDR2 FNYEAQ. The CDR3 region is CASSLVGGGYTDTQYF. CDR3 DNA sequence: TGTGCCAGCAGCTTAGTAGGAGGGGGCTACACAGATACGCAGTATTTT.

The chain recombines TRBV5-1 with TRBJ2-2; D might be TRBD2 (6 bases). V gave up 6 bases and J gave up 6 bases, with 18 bases separating them. Germline V gives CDR1 SGHRS, CDR2 YFSETQ. The CDR3 has 15 amino acids. The CDR3 sequence: CASNREFTTAGELFF. The CDR3, as DNA: TGCGCCAGCAACCGGGAGTTTACTACCGCCGGGGAGCTGTTTTTT.

V usage is TRBV20-1 and J usage is TRBJ2-5; TRBD2 matches 12 bases. The CDR3 has 16 amino acids. Germline V CDR1 and CDR2: DFQATT, SNEGSKA (reference sequence). Trimming cost V 5 bases and J 7 bases; bases outside gene matches: 14. The CDR3 nucleotides are TGCAGTGCTTGGCGGGGACTAGCGGGCCCCCGGGGGACCCAGTACTTC. It codes for CSAWRGLAGPRGTQYF.

This clonotype was seen a few times. The chain recombines TRBV4-1 with TRBJ2-1; a weak D match, TRBD1 (5 bases). This CDR3 contains 13 residues. The germline V gene encodes CDR1 MGHRA and CDR2 YSYEKL. Trimming cost V 2 bases and J 9 bases, with 11 bases left between them. The CDR3 sequence: CASSQQGPGEQFF. In DNA, the CDR3 is TGCGCCAGCAGCCAACAGGGCCCTGGTGAGCAGTTCTTC.

This clonotype was seen only a few times. This rearrangement joins TRBV20-1 to TRBJ2-3; D call uncertain. With 4 bases removed from V and 2 bases from J, the gap between germline ends came to 4 bases. CDR3 length: 11 amino acids. The germline V gene encodes CDR1 DFQATT and CDR2 SNEGSKA (reference sequence). The CDR3 loop reads CSATNTDTQYF. The CDR3, as DNA: TGCAGTGCTACCAACACAGATACGCAGTATTTT.

This clonotype was counted between two and nine times. The V call is TRBV29-1, the J call TRBJ2-2; a weak D match, TRBD2 (5 bases). The CDR3 length is 13 residues. V was cut by 5 bases and J by 6 bases, with 13 bases left in between. Germline V gene sequence: CDR1 SQVTM, CDR2 ANQGSEA. The CDR3 nucleotides read TGCAGCGTTCCGGGCGGGCATCCCGGGGAGCTGTTTTTT. Encoded protein: CSVPGGHPGELFF.

The chain carries TRBV6-5 and TRBJ2-2, with TRBD2 matching over 7 bases. The CDR3 runs 17 residues. J lost 0 bases, V lost 2 bases, and 6 bases had no gene match. Germline V gene data show CDR1 as MNHEY and CDR2 as SVGAGI. CDR3 sequence (DNA): TGTGCCAGCAGTTACGGAAGCGGGGAAGCGAACACCGGGGAGCTGTTTTTT. Encoded protein: CASSYGSGEANTGELFF.

This chain links TRBV12-3 or TRBV12-4 with TRBJ1-2; D not resolved. Trimming took 1 base from V and 0 from J, leaving 12 bases between them. This CDR3 spans 16 amino acids. Here the CDR3 DNA reads TGTGCCAGCAGTTTAGTAATCCAGGCAGCTAACTATGGCTACACCTTC. It specifies CASSLVIQAANYGYTF.

This clonotype was counted a few times. The genes are TRBV18 and TRBJ2-5; unclear D gene. The CDR3 has 14 amino acids. V was shortened by 1 base and J by 4 bases, with 10 bases between the two germline ends. Germline V lookup: CDR1 KGHSH, CDR2 LQKENI. The CDR3 region has the DNA TGTGCCAGCTCACCACAAAGCGTAGGAGAGACCCAGTACTTC. This encodes CASSPQSVGETQYF.

This sequence joins TRBV9 and TRBJ2-3, with D maybe TRBD2 (6 bases). The CDR3 is 16 amino acids. Germline-derived CDR1 and CDR2 are SGDLS and YYNGEE. The ends were cut back, 0 bases at V and 2 bases at J, with 13 bases in the middle. CDR3 sequence (DNA): TGTGCCAGCAGCGTAGAGGGCGGGGACGACACAGATACGCAGTATTTT. Its translation: CASSVEGGDDTDTQYF.

The chain joins TRBV18 to TRBJ1-2; TRBD1 aligns across 7 bases. The CDR3 has 15 amino acids. Per the germline V gene, CDR1 is KGHSH and CDR2 is LQKENI. Unmatched junction bases numbered 5, after V lost 4 bases and J lost 0 bases. CDR3 protein: CASSQRTGSNYGYTF. The CDR3 DNA reads TGTGCCAGCTCACAAAGGACAGGATCTAACTATGGCTACACCTTC.